This TCR beta chain comes out of a study of blood T cell repertoires in COVID-19. Study background: The samples span acute and convalescent COVID-19 from the United States, Italy and Spain.

Produced via immunoSEQ multiplex PCR; TCRdb's table is partial and in-frame only. The sample lists just under 350,000 clones; around four fifths were seen once. This CDR3 comprises 15 residues. CDR1 is GTSNPN and CDR2 is SVGIG in the germline V gene (reference sequence). Trimming took 1 base from V and 10 from J, leaving 17 bases between them. The receptor's source is a man younger than 40 with active or convalescent COVID-19. The chain is built from TRBV30 and TRBJ1-6, with D uncertain. Material for sequencing was peripheral blood. The DNA of the CDR3 is TGTGCCTGGAGTGCTCCCACGGGGATAGCCTCACCCCTCCACTTT. Translating gives CAWSAPTGIASPLHF.